This TCR beta chain is drawn from a study of cytomegalovirus exposure and HLA in healthy donors (dated by TCRdb to 2017 to 2019). Background for the entire study: In an earlier analysis of some 550 of the donors, approximately 260 Gb of sequence data and 90 million to 120 million unique TCR beta sequences from about 179 million T cells were reported. Around 300 gigabases of sequencing data and 78 million or so unique TCR sequences were included in an early release covering 550 to 800 HLA-typed donors. The genetic ancestry cluster associated with self-reported Caucasian donors included over 65% of the approximately 400 genotyped donors. The study aimed to test whether cataloging public T cell receptors could reveal signatures of past pathogen exposure. The T cell repertoires of 666 subjects were profiled by immunosequencing and related to cytomegalovirus serostatus. In addition to the first cohort of 666 subjects, a separate validation cohort of 120 different subjects was used. To predict cytomegalovirus infection status, the study brought together high-throughput TCR immunosequencing, statistical association of individual TCRs with disease status, and machine learning. To study patterns of TCR occurrence, a later analysis re-analyzed previously published TCR beta repertoires from under 750 donors and added high-resolution HLA genotyping. The later analysis used no new phenotypic data to find candidate immune exposures, relying instead on TCR beta sequences and their occurrence across donors. An earlier analysis of several hundred of the donors applied high-throughput TCR beta sequencing to assess whether each TCR beta V gene segment acted as functional or pseudogenic. Donor age, sex, ethnicity and CMV serostatus were collected together with the repertoire data. Genome-wide SNP genotypes for about 65% of the 666 donors were used in a later genetic analysis, which treated that subset as a discovery cohort. Every discovery cohort repertoire had been produced on one sequencing platform. HLA typing included class I and class II loci at four-digit resolution. Typing coverage varied by locus: roughly 629-640 donors for A, B, C, DRB1 and DQB1; roughly 560 for DQA1; around 610 for DPA1; approximately 450 for DPB1. Because of strong linkage in the cohort, five DR-DQ haplotypes were treated as single units for association and clustering. On average, roughly 240,000 unique TCR beta nucleotide sequences were sequenced per donor among 350 to 400 genotyped donors of the cohort, with about 17% of those sequences being non-productive.

In regard to this clone: Its antigen is not yet known. No base quality values were provided; no much bigger clone lies one nucleotide off.

Library method: the immunoSEQ multiplex PCR assay. The multiplex PCR relied on a mix of 60 forward primers for TCR Vbeta segments and 13 reverse primers for TCR Jbeta segments. A multiplex PCR assay on genomic DNA amplified the CDR3 region of rearranged TCR beta genes. On the Illumina HiSeq System, the amplified TCR beta libraries were sequenced as 87-base-pair reads. The paper's data handling went like this. Across the roughly 700 repertoires, a later analysis counted tens of millions of unique TCR beta chains, 8.5 million to 12 million of which were shared by at least two donors. Raw reads were error-corrected and collapsed into unique sequences by a nearest-neighbor algorithm in which closely related sequences were merged to remove PCR and sequencing errors. CDR3 sequences were aligned to IMGT reference sequences to assign V, D and J gene segments. For a sequence to be retained, a match of at least six nucleotides to both a V gene segment and a J gene segment was required. Rearrangements were called productive when the CDR3 lacked stop codons and stayed in frame with V and J; all others were non-productive. Following IMGT convention, CDR3 was defined as the stretch from the second conserved V-encoded cysteine to the conserved J-encoded phenylalanine. Sequences without an unambiguous match to a single V gene segment were excluded from the earlier analysis of about 600 of the donors. An earlier analysis of some 500 of the donors classified V segments as functional when productive rearrangements were above 56.7% and as segregating when the standard deviation between donors was above 5%. A statistical classification framework was developed to diagnose cytomegalovirus status using the catalog of TCR beta chain sequences. A later analysis assigned V and J genes by comparing TCR nucleotide sequences with IMGT/GENE-DB human TR gene sequences. The TCRdist pipeline was used in a later analysis to assign CDR3 sequences and most-parsimonious VDJ recombination scenarios. In a later analysis, each TCR beta chain was defined by its CDR3 amino acid sequence together with its V-gene family, and reads without a unique V-gene family were excluded. As a way to deal with suspected cross-contamination and a sequencing artifact, a later analysis dropped 592 nucleotide sequences that were highly shared and had low generation probability. For each public chain, a later analysis derived a clonal expansion index from normalized ranks of inferred template counts within each repertoire. A later analysis computed generation probabilities with a VDJ recombination model fitted to out-of-frame rearrangements, and checked the results against IGoR. In a later analysis, TCR-TCR, TCR-HLA and TCR-CMV co-occurrence was scored with hypergeometric tests, and a repertoire-size bias correction was applied to TCR pairs. To estimate false discovery rates, a later analysis permuted the HLA or CMV assignments 20 times. In a later analysis, co-occurring TCRs were grouped with DBSCAN, and TCRdist sequence similarity was added when clustering was performed within HLA-allele-positive subsets. For co-occurrence clustering, repertoires with fewer than 30,000 or more than 120,000 public chains were excluded, along with a handful of repertoires with anomalous nucleotide sharing. TCRdb obtained this table from immuneACCESS and retained in-frame rearrangements with V and J assigned. These tables miss some clones; where compared with another copy, unresolved V genes account for less than half of the shortfall, and the remainder is unexplained. The V and J calls and clone size were taken over from that table, and D and trimming were inferred from the DNA. The sample data list 110,000 or so clones, and more than 80% of these were observed just once. The ten largest make up around 1.9% of the sample.

Here is what the overall study found, with its caveats: Compared with equally common non-associated chains, HLA-associated TCR beta chains in a later analysis were more clonally expanded and had lower generation probabilities. In vitro tests confirmed that a few of the cytomegalovirus-associated TCR beta chains recognize cytomegalovirus antigens. According to a later genetic analysis, donors in an Asian-associated ancestry cluster had fewer N-insertions in productive TCRs than the approximately 650-donor mean. In a later analysis, TCR association rates were found to vary across HLA loci, with the most associated TCRs seen for DRB1 alleles and the fewest for HLA-C alleles. This cohort had only TCR beta chains sequenced, and the lack of alpha or paired-chain data limited which features could be detected. It was suggested by the authors that the approach could potentially be generalized to other disease states and immunological phenotypes. The classifier was reported to diagnose cytomegalovirus status with high specificity and sensitivity in both the original cohort and the validation cohort. The 87-base-pair reads could not distinguish some IMGT-functional V segments, including TRBV6-2 and TRBV6-3, so those segments were excluded. Presence/absence analyses assumed roughly uniform sequencing depth across donors, an assumption that may not hold. Because HLA typing was missing for some donors at each locus, association tests included only the typed subset. A further reported finding was that TCR beta sequences accurately predicted the HLA-A and HLA-B alleles for most subjects in the first cohort. An association between a missense DCLRE1C variant and V-gene and J-gene trimming of TCR beta chains was found in a later genetic analysis and replicated in an independent cohort. The sequencing pipeline was judged likely to have produced a cluster of highly shared sequence variants as a technical artifact. Because counts were too low, approximately 15 rarely observed V segments, including chromosome 9 orphons, were excluded from the earlier analysis of 587 of the donors. Several of the top co-occurrence clusters appeared to be linked to parvovirus B19, influenza, CMV and Epstein-Barr virus, according to a later analysis. While some public TCRs were present in many individuals, most TCR sequences turned up only very rarely across donors. A later analysis associated about 18,000 TCR beta sequences with specific HLA alleles at a false discovery rate of 0.05. CMV serostatus was the only immune exposure information available for the cohort. Broadly in line with IMGT annotations, most TCR beta V segments showed up in productive rearrangements about 87% or about 30% of the time in an earlier analysis of a few hundred of the donors. Linkage disequilibrium might explain the correlated functional status among segregating V segments, but an unknown experimental factor could not be excluded. Most CMV-associated TCR beta chains appeared to be HLA-restricted in a later analysis, and the HLA associations seemed to be driven largely by CMV exposure. When HLA alleles, especially DR and DQ, strongly co-occurred, attributing TCR associations to individual alleles was difficult. The study listed 150 to 200 TCR beta chains as associated with cytomegalovirus.

V is reduced by 0 bases and J by 6 bases, leaving a spacing of 15 bases between them. CDR1 and CDR2 are drawn from the germline V gene (reference sequence): GTSNPN, SVGIG. From its cysteine to its phenylalanine, the CDR3 spans 15 amino acids. Of the read, only the CDR3 DNA is kept; its 45 bases are in frame from base 1. In total, roughly 670 healthy bone marrow donors made up the cohort. All cohort members were sampled while nominally healthy, although unrecorded immune exposures were likely present. The donor was CMV seronegative and was included in the group of under 450 seronegative cohort members. Every donor gave a peripheral blood sample, and the peripheral blood mononuclear cells from that sample were used for TCR beta sequencing. The Qiagen DNeasy Blood Extraction Kit was used to extract genomic DNA from the blood cell samples.

This TCR was sampled from a man aged 35 to 55 in good health and CMV-seronegative. The sample taken for sequencing was PBMCs. The chain uses TRBV30 and TRBJ1-5, with TRBD1 tentatively as D gene (5 bases match). The bases read TGTGCCTGGAGTGTACTGGGGGGACTAGGTCAGCCCCAGCATTTT. Protein translation: CAWSVLGGLGQPQHF.